This T cell receptor beta chain was retrieved from a study of identical twins. Study results and caveats: One should note that invariant MAIT and iNKT cells could partly confound zero-insertion analyses. Sharing of beta out-of-frame sequences by twins showed a weaker excess. Twin sharing of out-of-frame TCR alpha was underestimated by models in monozygotic pairs.

Template switching added a universal primer site, and cDNA bore unique molecular identifiers. TCRdb used MiXCR to reprocess the 5' RACE reads, holding one entry per CDR3 protein. The repertoire holds around 670,000 distinct CDR3 sequences, with 5.5% to 6.5% as singletons. This clonotype was seen many times. Its antigen is currently unknown. The CDR3 has 14 residues. V lost 6 bases, J lost 4 bases, and 10 bases stayed unmatched. Germline V CDR1 and CDR2: SQVTM, ANQGSEA. The sequenced sample was naive T cells sorted from blood. This chain joins TRBV29-1 and TRBJ2-3, with 7 nucleotides matching TRBD2. The source is a man aged 18 to 29 in good health. The CDR3 spells CSVPSGVRPDTQYF. The CDR3 coding sequence is TGCAGCGTGCCTAGCGGAGTGCGACCAGATACGCAGTATTTT.